This TCR beta chain was obtained from a study of blood T cell repertoires in COVID-19. Repertoires were generated with immunoSEQ multiplex PCR, while TCRdb's copy carries only in-frame clones and drops some. This sample carries about 230,000 clones, around 86% of them seen once, and the ten largest clones take approximately 10%. This receptor was obtained from a man aged 45 to 65 with COVID-19, enrolled during active disease. Sequencing input: peripheral blood.

The CDR3 loop reads CASRTRGTGTAEAFF. CDR3 in DNA: TGTGCCAGCAGGACCCGTGGGACAGGGACGGCCGAAGCTTTCTTT. J is TRBJ1-1 and V is TRBV6-6, with 9 bases matching TRBD1. The V segment lost 6 bases and the J segment 8 bases; nucleotides outside the gene matches: 13. The germline V gene encodes CDR1 MNHNY and CDR2 SVGAGI (reference sequence). The CDR3 length is 15 residues.